These T cell receptor beta chains were read from a single sample in a study of cytomegalovirus exposure and HLA in healthy donors. Sequencing was performed with immunoSEQ multiplex PCR; in TCRdb, only in-frame clones are kept and a portion is missing. The repertoire includes about 190,000 clones, 85% to 90% of them detected once, and roughly 1.3% sits in the top ten. Material for sequencing was PBMCs. The origin of the receptors is a man aged 30 to 45 in good health and CMV-seronegative. Each CDR3 is given with its conserved first and last residue. D genes are given only for firm matches. The size field is filled for only some rows; it gives once, few, many or a size class.

len | abundance | j_gene | v_gene | d_gene | CDR3aa | CDR3nt
13 | NA | TRBJ1-2 | TRBV6-5 | NA | CASSYSSGNGYTF | TGTGCCAGCAGTTATTCTTCAGGGAATGGCTACACCTTC
12 | NA | TRBJ1-4 | TRBV28 | NA | CASSLLQGRLFF | TGTGCCAGCAGTTTATTGCAGGGTCGACTGTTTTTT
16 | NA | TRBJ2-7 | TRBV7-9 | TRBD2 | CASTPGAEASGTQQYF | TGTGCCAGCACTCCAGGGGCGGAGGCTAGCGGGACTCAGCAGTACTTC
14 | NA | TRBJ2-5 | TRBV5-4 | NA | CASSPPNIKETQYF | TGTGCCAGCAGCCCCCCGAACATAAAAGAGACCCAGTACTTC
15 | NA | TRBJ2-1 | TRBV5-1 | NA | CASSLVGGAYNEQFF | TGCGCCAGCAGCTTGGTCGGGGGAGCCTACAATGAGCAGTTCTTC
14 | NA | TRBJ2-7 | TRBV7-2 | TRBD1 | CASSLSQGAYEQYF | TGTGCCAGCAGCTTAAGTCAGGGGGCGTACGAGCAGTACTTC
16 | few | TRBJ2-2 | TRBV5-1 | TRBD2 | CASSFGLAGAGGELFF | TGCGCCAGCAGCTTTGGACTAGCGGGGGCCGGCGGGGAGCTGTTTTTT
14 | once | TRBJ1-5 | TRBV7-9 | NA | CASSLAFGNQPQHF | TGTGCCAGCAGCTTAGCGTTCGGGAATCAGCCCCAGCATTTT
12 | NA | TRBJ2-3 | TRBV7-2 | NA | CASSLSTDTQYF | TGTGCCAGCAGCCTTAGCACAGATACGCAGTATTTT
11 | NA | TRBJ2-7 | TRBV20-1 | NA | CSATGVYEQYF | TGCAGTGCCACGGGAGTTTACGAGCAGTACTTC
14 | NA | TRBJ2-1 | TRBV10-3 | NA | CAISESWGDNEQFF | TGTGCCATCAGTGAGTCCTGGGGCGACAATGAGCAGTTCTTC
14 | NA | TRBJ2-3 | TRBV19 | NA | CASKASRAADTQYF | TGTGCCAGTAAAGCTAGCCGAGCAGCGGATACGCAGTATTTT
15 | once | TRBJ2-5 | TRBV7-8 | NA | CASSANRSPKGAQYF | TGTGCCAGCAGCGCCAACAGGTCACCTAAGGGTGCCCAGTACTTC
12 | NA | TRBJ2-1 | TRBV29-1 | TRBD2 | CSVGGAGNEQFF | TGCAGCGTCGGGGGGGCAGGGAATGAGCAGTTCTTC
16 | once | TRBJ2-7 | TRBV4-2 | NA | CASSLSRTGTSYEQYF | TGTGCCAGCAGCCTTTCACGGACGGGAACCTCCTACGAGCAGTACTTC
16 | NA | TRBJ1-4 | TRBV7-4 | NA | CASSCGQSSGGEKLFF | TGTGCCAGCAGCTGTGGACAGTCATCGGGTGGTGAAAAACTGTTTTTT
14 | NA | TRBJ2-3 | TRBV12-5 | TRBD2 | CASGSPGTSGVQYF | TGTGCTAGTGGTTCTCCCGGGACTAGCGGCGTGCAGTATTTT
14 | NA | TRBJ1-4 | TRBV6-5 | TRBD1 | CASRPGTGYEKLFF | TGTGCCAGCAGACCCGGGACAGGGTATGAAAAACTGTTTTTT
13 | once | TRBJ1-1 | TRBV13 | NA | CASSLEGGTEAFF | TGTGCCAGCAGCTTAGAGGGAGGGACTGAAGCTTTCTTT
13 | NA | TRBJ2-1 | TRBV6-6 | NA | CASSLEGNNEQFF | TGTGCCAGCAGTTTGGAGGGGAACAATGAGCAGTTCTTC
15 | NA | TRBJ1-1 | TRBV2 | NA | CASSFMDSPNTEAFF | TGTGCCAGCAGCTTCATGGACAGCCCGAACACTGAAGCTTTCTTT
15 | NA | TRBJ2-3 | TRBV15 | NA | CATSRDPQTLATQYF | TGTGCCACCAGCAGAGATCCGCAGACTCTGGCTACGCAGTATTTT
14 | NA | TRBJ2-7 | TRBV18 | TRBD1 | CASSSDRGQFEQYF | TGTGCCAGCTCATCGGACAGGGGGCAGTTCGAGCAGTACTTC
13 | NA | TRBJ2-4 | TRBV29-1 | NA | CSVLGGTKNIQYF | TGCAGCGTTCTGGGGGGAACCAAAAACATTCAGTACTTC
14 | once | TRBJ1-1 | TRBV28 | TRBD1 | CASSYKGQGAKTFF | TGTGCCAGCAGTTATAAGGGACAGGGGGCGAAAACTTTCTTT
18 | NA | TRBJ1-5 | TRBV15 | NA | CATSREGVRGSFYQPQHF | TGTGCCACCAGCAGAGAAGGTGTTAGGGGGAGCTTCTATCAGCCCCAGCATTTT
19 | once | TRBJ2-7 | TRBV5-1 | NA | CASSLDKRYPFEDSYEQYF | TGCGCCAGCAGCTTGGACAAAAGATACCCTTTCGAGGATTCCTACGAGCAGTACTTC
13 | NA | TRBJ2-7 | TRBV4-3 | NA | CASSQVIRGEQYF | TGCGCCAGCAGCCAAGTTATTCGCGGGGAGCAGTACTTC
15 | NA | TRBJ2-7 | TRBV4-3 | TRBD1 | CASSQGWTGEYEQYF | TGCGCCAGCAGCCAAGGGTGGACAGGGGAATACGAGCAGTACTTC
14 | few | TRBJ2-3 | TRBV6-5 | NA | CASSSSRTIDTQYF | TGTGCCAGCAGTTCCTCGAGAACCATAGATACGCAGTATTTT
12 | NA | TRBJ1-2 | TRBV10-1 | TRBD1 | CASGQGARGYTF | TGCGCCAGCGGTCAGGGGGCGCGTGGCTACACCTTC